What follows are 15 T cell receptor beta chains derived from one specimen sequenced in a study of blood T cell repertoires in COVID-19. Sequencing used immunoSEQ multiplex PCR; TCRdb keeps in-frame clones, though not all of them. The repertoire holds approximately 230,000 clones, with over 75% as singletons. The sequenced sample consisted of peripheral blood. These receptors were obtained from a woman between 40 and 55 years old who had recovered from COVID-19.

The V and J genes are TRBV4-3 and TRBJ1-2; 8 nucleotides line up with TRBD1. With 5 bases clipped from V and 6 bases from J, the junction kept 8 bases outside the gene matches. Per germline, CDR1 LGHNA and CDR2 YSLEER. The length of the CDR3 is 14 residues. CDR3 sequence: CASSRTGTGDGYTF. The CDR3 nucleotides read TGCGCCAGCAGCAGAACCGGGACAGGCGATGGCTACACCTTC.

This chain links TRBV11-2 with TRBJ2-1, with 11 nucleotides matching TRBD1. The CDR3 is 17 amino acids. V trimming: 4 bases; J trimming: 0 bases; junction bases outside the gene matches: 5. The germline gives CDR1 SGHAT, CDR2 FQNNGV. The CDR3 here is CASSSQDRGLSYNEQFF. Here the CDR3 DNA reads TGTGCCAGCAGCTCCCAGGACAGGGGGCTCTCCTACAATGAGCAGTTCTTC. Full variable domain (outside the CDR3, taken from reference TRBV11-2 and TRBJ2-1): EAGVAQSPRYKIIEKRQSVAFWCNPISGHATLYWYQQILGQGPKLLIQFQNNGVVDDSQLPKDRFSAERLKGVDSTLKIQPAKLEDSAVYLCASSSQDRGLSYNEQFFGPGTRLTVL.

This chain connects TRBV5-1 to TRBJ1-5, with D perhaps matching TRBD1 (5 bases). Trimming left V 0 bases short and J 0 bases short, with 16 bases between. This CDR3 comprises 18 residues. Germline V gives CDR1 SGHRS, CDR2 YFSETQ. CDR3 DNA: TGCGCCAGCAGCTTGGAAGGGGTGGGGATTCATAGCAATCAGCCCCAGCATTTT. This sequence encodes CASSLEGVGIHSNQPQHF.

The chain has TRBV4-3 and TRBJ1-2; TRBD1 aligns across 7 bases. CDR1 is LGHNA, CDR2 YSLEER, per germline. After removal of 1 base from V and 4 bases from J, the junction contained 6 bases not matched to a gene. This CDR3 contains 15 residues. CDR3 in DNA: TGCGCCAGCAGCCAAGGCAGGGGGGATGGCTATGGCTACACCTTC. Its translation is CASSQGRGDGYGYTF.

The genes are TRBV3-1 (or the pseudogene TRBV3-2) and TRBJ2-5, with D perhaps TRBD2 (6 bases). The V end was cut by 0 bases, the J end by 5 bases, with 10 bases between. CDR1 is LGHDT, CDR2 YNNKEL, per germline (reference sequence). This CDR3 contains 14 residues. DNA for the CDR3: TGTGCCAGCAGCCAAGACAGGCTAGCGGAGACCCAGTACTTC. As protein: CASSQDRLAETQYF.

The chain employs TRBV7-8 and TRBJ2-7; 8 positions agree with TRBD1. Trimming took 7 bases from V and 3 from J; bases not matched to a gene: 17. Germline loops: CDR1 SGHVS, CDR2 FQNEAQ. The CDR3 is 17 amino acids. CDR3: CASTSEDRAQAHYEQYF. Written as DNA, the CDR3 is TGTGCCAGCACGAGCGAGGACAGGGCTCAGGCACACTACGAGCAGTACTTC. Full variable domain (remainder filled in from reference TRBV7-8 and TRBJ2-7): GAGVSQSPRYKVAKRGQDVALRCDPISGHVSLFWYQQALGQGPEFLTYFQNEAQLDKSGLPSDRFFAERPEGSVSTLKIQRTQQEDSAVYLCASTSEDRAQAHYEQYFGPGTRLTVT.

DNA for the CDR3: TGTGCCACCAGTGACGCCGGGACATTCACCGGGGAGCTGTTTTTT. It translates to CATSDAGTFTGELFF. J is TRBJ2-2 and V is TRBV24-1, with D perhaps matching TRBD1 (6 bases). CDR3 size: 15 residues. Between the trimmed V and J ends, which lost 4 bases and 4 bases, there was a span of 12 bases. Per germline, CDR1 KGHDR and CDR2 SFDVKD.

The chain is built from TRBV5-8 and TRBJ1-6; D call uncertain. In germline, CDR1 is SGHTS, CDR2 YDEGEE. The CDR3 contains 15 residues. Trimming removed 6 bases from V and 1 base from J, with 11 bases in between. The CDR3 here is CASTQELSYNSPLHF. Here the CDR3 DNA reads TGTGCCAGCACCCAAGAACTGTCCTATAATTCACCCCTCCACTTT.

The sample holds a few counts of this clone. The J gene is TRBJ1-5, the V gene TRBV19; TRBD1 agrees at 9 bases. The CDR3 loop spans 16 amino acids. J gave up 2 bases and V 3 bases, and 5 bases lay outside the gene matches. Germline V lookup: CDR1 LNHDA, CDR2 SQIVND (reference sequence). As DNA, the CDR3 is TGTGCCAGTAGTATGAGACAGGGGGGTGGCAATCAGCCCCAGCATTTT. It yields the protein CASSMRQGGGNQPQHF.

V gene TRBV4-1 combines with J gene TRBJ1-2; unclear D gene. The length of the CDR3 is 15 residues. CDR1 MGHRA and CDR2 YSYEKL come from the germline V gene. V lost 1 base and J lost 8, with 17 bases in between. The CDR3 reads CASSQALTAALGYTF. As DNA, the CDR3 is TGCGCCAGCAGCCAAGCTCTAACAGCGGCCCTAGGCTACACCTTC.

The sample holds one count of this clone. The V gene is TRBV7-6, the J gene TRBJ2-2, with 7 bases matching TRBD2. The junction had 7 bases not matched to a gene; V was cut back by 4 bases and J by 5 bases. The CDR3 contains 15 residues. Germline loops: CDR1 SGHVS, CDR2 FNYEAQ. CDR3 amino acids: CASSYGGGRTGELFF. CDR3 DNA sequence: TGTGCCAGCAGCTACGGGGGAGGGAGAACCGGGGAGCTGTTTTTT.

The CDR3 sequence is CASSLDRAGANVLTF. As DNA, the CDR3 is TGTGCCAGCAGTCTCGACAGGGCTGGGGCCAACGTCCTGACTTTC. The rearrangement uses TRBV6-5 and TRBJ2-6, with 7 bases matching TRBD1. Trimming took 5 bases from V and 2 from J; bases not matched to a gene: 3. Germline lookup yields CDR1 MNHEY and CDR2 SVGAGI. The CDR3 consists of 15 residues.

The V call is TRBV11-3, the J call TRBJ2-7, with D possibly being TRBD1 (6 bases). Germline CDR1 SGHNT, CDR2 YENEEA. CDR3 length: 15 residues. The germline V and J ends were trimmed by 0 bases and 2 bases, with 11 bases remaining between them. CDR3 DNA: TGTGCCAGCAGCTTAGAGGACAGACCTACCTACGAGCAGTACTTC. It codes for CASSLEDRPTYEQYF.

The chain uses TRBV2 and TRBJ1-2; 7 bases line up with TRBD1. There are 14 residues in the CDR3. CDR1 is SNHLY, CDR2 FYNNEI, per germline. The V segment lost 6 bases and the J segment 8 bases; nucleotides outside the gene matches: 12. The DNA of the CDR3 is TGTGCCAGCAGGACTGGAGGGGGCGCTTGGGGCTACACCTTC. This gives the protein CASRTGGGAWGYTF.

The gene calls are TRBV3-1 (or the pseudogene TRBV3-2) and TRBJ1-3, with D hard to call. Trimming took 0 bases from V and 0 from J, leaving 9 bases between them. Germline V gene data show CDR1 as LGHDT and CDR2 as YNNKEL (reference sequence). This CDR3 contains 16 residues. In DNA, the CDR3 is TGTGCCAGCAGCCAAGACTCCGCAGGCTCTGGAAACACCATATATTTT. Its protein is CASSQDSAGSGNTIYF.